A single sample is the source of the 30 T cell receptor beta chains below, sequenced in a study of graft-versus-host responses after intestinal transplantation. Profiling relied on immunoSEQ multiplex PCR, and the TCRdb table lists in-frame clones only, not all of them. Of under 85,000 clones in the sample, about 94% are singletons; the top ten hold roughly 0.53%. These receptors' targets are unknown. Sequencing was performed on unstimulated CD8+ T cells sorted from spleen or lymph node cells, taken before intestinal transplant. These receptors originate from a human donor who received an intestinal transplant.

The chain has TRBV6-5 and TRBJ2-7, with a weak D call TRBD1 (6 bases). The V gene lost 0 bases and the J gene lost 6 bases, with 15 bases spanning the gap. The CDR3 is made up of 15 amino acids. Germline V gene data show CDR1 as MNHEY and CDR2 as SVGAGI. The CDR3 DNA reads as TGTGCCAGCAGTTACTCGTGGCAGGGGAGTCTCGAGCAGTACTTC. It encodes CASSYSWQGSLEQYF.

This chain connects TRBV19 to TRBJ2-7, with 8 bases matching TRBD1. CDR1 and CDR2 from the germline V gene are LNHDA and SQIVND (reference sequence). The CDR3 is 15 residues long. V shed 5 bases, J shed 3 bases, and the junction held 9 bases outside the gene matches. The CDR3, as DNA: TGTGCCAGTAGTCTAGGACAGGGTTTCGTCTACGAGCAGTACTTC. Translated, it gives CASSLGQGFVYEQYF.

The CDR3 loop is CASSWGQGAWTEAFF. In DNA, the CDR3 is TGTGCCAGCAGCTGGGGACAGGGGGCATGGACTGAAGCTTTCTTT. The chain recombines TRBV7-9 with TRBJ1-1, with 12 bases that match TRBD1. Germline loops: CDR1 SEHNR, CDR2 FQNEAQ (reference sequence). Germline trimming cut 4 bases from V and 5 bases from J; bases unmatched to any gene: 5. This CDR3 contains 15 residues.

The chain is built from TRBV6-1 and TRBJ2-1; 12 nucleotides match TRBD2. V lost 3 bases and J lost 7; bases outside the gene matches: 16. Germline CDR1 and CDR2: MNHNS and SASEGT. There are 19 residues in the CDR3. The DNA for the CDR3 is TGTGCCAGCAGTGATGGGACTAGCGGGTATTTTAACCCGGGGAATGAGCAGTTCTTC. As protein: CASSDGTSGYFNPGNEQFF.

V is TRBV2 and J is TRBJ2-7; D gene uncertain. The CDR3 sequence is 19 residues long. The germline gives CDR1 SNHLY, CDR2 FYNNEI. Trimming took off 4 bases at V and 0 bases at J, with 25 bases between the two ends. CDR3 protein: CASSGSLNSAWPASYEQYF. The CDR3 coding sequence is TGTGCCAGCAGTGGTAGTCTCAACTCAGCTTGGCCGGCCTCCTACGAGCAGTACTTC.

The chain links TRBV5-1 to TRBJ1-1; D gene ambiguous. The CDR3 has 14 amino acids. The germline gives CDR1 SGHRS, CDR2 YFSETQ. Trimming took off 1 base at V and 1 base at J, with 8 bases between the two ends. The CDR3, as DNA: TGCGCCAGCAGCTTGTCGCCAGAGAACACTGAAGCTTTCTTT. Translating gives CASSLSPENTEAFF.

The chain carries TRBV6-5 and TRBJ1-1; TRBD1 might be the D (5 bases). Germline V gene sequence: CDR1 MNHEY, CDR2 SVGAGI. V gave up 5 bases and J gave up 4 bases, with 11 bases separating them. There are 13 residues in the CDR3. The CDR3 region has the DNA TGTGCCAGCAGTAGGGGAGGGAGCACTGAAGCTTTCTTT. Encoded protein: CASSRGGSTEAFF.

CDR3 sequence reads: CASSVGGLAGAGSYEQYF. The DNA for the CDR3 is TGTGCCAGCAGTGTCGGGGGACTAGCGGGGGCCGGCTCCTACGAGCAGTACTTC. The chain joins TRBV2 to TRBJ2-7; TRBD2 aligns across 14 bases. The CDR3 has 18 residues. Looked up from germline, CDR1 is SNHLY and CDR2 is FYNNEI. V was pared by 4 bases and J by 0 bases, with 8 bases of the junction left unmatched.

This sequence joins TRBV12-5 and TRBJ2-6; D unresolved. The germline V and J ends were trimmed by 1 base and 0 bases, with 16 bases remaining between them. CDR1 and CDR2 (germline): LGHNT, FRNRAP. The CDR3 sequence is 19 residues long. The CDR3 coding sequence is TGTGCTAGTGGTTTGGCGCCCCGAGAAGGTAGCTCTGGGGCCAACGTCCTGACTTTC. It codes for CASGLAPREGSSGANVLTF. Variable domain in full (rest from reference TRBV12-5 and TRBJ2-6): DARVTQTPRHKVTEMGQEVTMRCQPILGHNTVFWYRQTMMQGLELLAYFRNRAPLDDSGMPKDRFSAEMPDATLATLKIQPSEPRDSAVYFCASGLAPREGSSGANVLTFGAGSRLTVL.

The chain employs TRBV19 and TRBJ2-1; weak D call: TRBD1 (5 bases). CDR3 size: 15 residues. V lost 6 bases to trimming and J lost 6 bases, with 18 bases between them. CDR1 LNHDA and CDR2 SQIVND come from the germline V gene (reference sequence). CDR3 in DNA: TGTGCCAGTAGGAATGACAGAATCGAAAGCAATGAGCAGTTCTTC. Residues: CASRNDRIESNEQFF.

This chain joins TRBV28 and TRBJ1-5, with D unclear. The V gene lost 6 bases and the J gene lost 3 bases, with 12 bases spanning the gap. This CDR3 is 14 amino acids long. CDR1 and CDR2 from the germline V gene are MDHEN and SYDVKM. The CDR3 DNA sequence: TGTGCCAGCAGCGGGGTAGATTTCAATCAGCCCCAGCATTTT. Its translation: CASSGVDFNQPQHF.

The chain uses TRBV29-1 and TRBJ2-1, with 8 bases fitting TRBD2. From germline, CDR1 is SQVTM and CDR2 ANQGSEA. Losses at the gene ends were 7 bases for V and 6 bases for J; bases not matched to a gene: 14. The CDR3 has 15 amino acids. The DNA for the CDR3 is TGCAGCGCTCCTCCTGAGCGGGAGAATGGCAATGAGCAGTTCTTC. Its translation is CSAPPERENGNEQFF.

The chain joins TRBV5-1 to TRBJ1-1; D call uncertain. The V gene's germline CDR1 is SGHRS and CDR2 YFSETQ. Trimming pared 4 bases from V and 2 bases from J, leaving 21 bases between. This CDR3 contains 17 residues. The DNA for the CDR3 is TGCGCCAGCAGCCAGCCCAAAGACGCAGAGACTAACACTGAAGCTTTCTTT. Translated, it gives CASSQPKDAETNTEAFF.

This sequence joins TRBV19 and TRBJ2-1; TRBD2 aligns across 9 bases. After removal of 3 bases from V and 4 bases from J, the junction contained 7 bases not matched to a gene. Looked up from germline, CDR1 is LNHDA and CDR2 is SQIVND (reference sequence). The CDR3 spans 16 residues. CDR3 protein: CASSIGKREAYNEQFF. The CDR3 DNA is TGTGCCAGTAGTATCGGTAAGCGGGAGGCTTACAATGAGCAGTTCTTC.

The chain uses TRBV27 and TRBJ2-1; weak D call: TRBD2 (7 bases). This CDR3 contains 15 residues. Germline loops: CDR1 MNHEY, CDR2 SMNVEV (reference sequence). V was shortened by 0 bases and J by 8 bases, with 14 bases between the two germline ends. CDR3 amino acids: CASSLSRAGADEQFF. CDR3 DNA sequence: TGTGCCAGCAGTTTATCAAGGGCGGGGGCGGATGAGCAGTTCTTC.

The V and J genes are TRBV7-9 and TRBJ2-4; 7 bases map to TRBD1. There are 16 residues in the CDR3. Losses at the gene ends were 3 bases for V and 6 bases for J; bases not matched to a gene: 11. The germline V gene has CDR1 SEHNR and CDR2 FQNEAQ (reference sequence). The CDR3 sequence is CASSFLQGLRGNIQYF. CDR3 nucleotide sequence: TGTGCCAGCAGCTTCTTACAGGGGCTCCGGGGAAACATTCAGTACTTC.

The chain has TRBV4-1 and TRBJ1-1, with no clear D. The CDR3 consists of 11 residues. The germline V and J ends were trimmed by 6 bases and 4 bases, with 6 bases remaining between them. Germline lookup yields CDR1 MGHRA and CDR2 YSYEKL. Here the CDR3 reads CASSHSTEAFF. CDR3 DNA sequence: TGCGCCAGCAGTCATAGCACTGAAGCTTTCTTT.

The chain carries TRBV27 and TRBJ1-5; D unresolved. Trimming cost V 6 bases and J 2 bases, with 11 bases left between them. The length of the CDR3 is 14 residues. Germline assignment: CDR1 MNHEY and CDR2 SMNVEV (reference sequence). CDR3 nucleotide sequence: TGTGCCAGCAGCCCCGGACGTCGCAATCAGCCCCAGCATTTT. Encoded protein: CASSPGRRNQPQHF.

This clone was seen just once. The CDR3, as DNA: TGCAGCGGTGGGGGGGAGTACTACAATGAGCAGTTCTTC. It codes for CSGGGEYYNEQFF. The genes are TRBV29-1 and TRBJ2-1, with 7 bases identical to TRBD2. The V segment lost 7 bases and the J segment 3 bases; nucleotides outside the gene matches: 6. There are 13 residues in the CDR3. Germline loops: CDR1 SQVTM, CDR2 ANQGSEA.

Turning to this clone: Within the sample, other DNA sequences also encode this same CDR3. J is TRBJ1-2 and V is TRBV21-1; TRBD1 reflects the table's D call only, with no check against the DNA. TRBV21-1 is an annotated pseudogene. This CDR3 comprises 16 residues. CDR3 protein: CASSKRGGQGNYGYTF. Here the CDR3 DNA reads TGTGCCAGCAGCAAGCGGGGGGGACAGGGGAACTATGGCTACACCTTC.

V and J are TRBV25-1 and TRBJ1-2; 9 bases match TRBD1. The trim removed 2 bases at V and 6 bases at J, leaving 13 bases unmatched. Germline CDR1 MGHDK, CDR2 SYGVNS. There are 17 residues in the CDR3. The CDR3 sequence: CASSEERTGAPGHGYTF. The CDR3 coding sequence is TGTGCCAGCAGTGAAGAACGGACAGGGGCCCCTGGTCATGGCTACACCTTC.

CDR3 bases: TGTGCCAGCGCTATTCAGGGAAACTACTATGGCTACACCTTC. Translated: CASAIQGNYYGYTF. The gene calls are TRBV6-5 and TRBJ1-2; tentatively, D is TRBD1 (5 bases). There are 14 residues in the CDR3. Germline CDR1 MNHEY, CDR2 SVGAGI. V lost 8 bases to trimming and J lost 3 bases, with 16 bases between them.

The chain combines TRBV6-5 with TRBJ2-7; 12 nucleotides match TRBD2. The V gene end was trimmed by 4 bases and the J gene end by 1 base; junction bases not matched to a gene: 2. CDR1 and CDR2 from the germline V gene are MNHEY and SVGAGI. The CDR3 contains 15 residues. Here the CDR3 DNA reads TGTGCCAGCAGTTTAACTAGCGGGGGGTCCTACGAGCAGTACTTC. Its translation: CASSLTSGGSYEQYF.

This clone was seen more than once but under ten times. The chain employs TRBV2 and TRBJ2-1, with D perhaps TRBD1 (5 bases). V dropped 4 bases and J dropped 5 bases, with 9 bases sitting between them. The length of the CDR3 is 13 residues. Germline V gene data show CDR1 as SNHLY and CDR2 as FYNNEI. The CDR3 loop reads CASSGQLNNEQFF. The DNA for the CDR3 is TGTGCCAGCAGTGGACAGCTAAACAATGAGCAGTTCTTC.

V gene TRBV2 combines with J gene TRBJ2-1; 9 bases are a match to TRBD2. V trimming: 9 bases; J trimming: 3 bases; junction bases outside the gene matches: 9. The germline V gene encodes CDR1 SNHLY and CDR2 FYNNEI. This CDR3 contains 15 residues. The CDR3 loop is CARVPAGGIYNEQFF. In nucleotides, the CDR3 is TGTGCCAGGGTCCCGGCGGGAGGGATCTACAATGAGCAGTTCTTC. Based on the CDR3 plus reference TRBV2 and TRBJ2-1, the full variable domain is EPEVTQTPSHQVTQMGQEVILRCVPISNHLYFYWYRQILGQKVEFLVSFYNNEISEKSEIFDDQFSVERPDGSNFTLKIRSTKLEDSAMYFCARVPAGGIYNEQFFGPGTRLTVL.

This chain links TRBV5-4 with TRBJ2-5; D ambiguous. The CDR3 is made up of 13 amino acids. Germline V gives CDR1 SGHNT, CDR2 YYREEE (reference sequence). V lost 2 bases and J lost 0, with 5 bases in between. The CDR3 DNA is TGTGCCAGCAGCTTATCCAACCAAGAGACCCAGTACTTC. The encoded protein is CASSLSNQETQYF. Looking up the rest from reference TRBV5-4 and TRBJ2-5 gives the full variable domain: ETGVTQSPTHLIKTRGQQVTLRCSSQSGHNTVSWYQQALGQGPQFIFQYYREEENGRGNFPPRFSGLQFPNYSSELNVNALELDDSALYLCASSLSNQETQYFGPGTRLLVL.

The chain combines TRBV5-6 with TRBJ1-2, with D uncertain. Between the trimmed V and J ends, which lost 0 bases and 6 bases, there was a span of 9 bases. Germline V gives CDR1 SGHDT, CDR2 YYEEEE. The CDR3 runs 13 residues. CDR3 nucleotides: TGTGCCAGCAGCTTGGGGACGGAGAATGGCTACACCTTC. This translates into CASSLGTENGYTF.

The chain carries TRBV12-2 and TRBJ2-4; the table's D call, TRBD2, was not checked against the DNA. TRBV12-2 is a listed pseudogene. There are 13 residues in the CDR3. CDR3 in amino acids: CASLGRGRRETDF. The CDR3 DNA follows: TGTGCAAGTCTCGGAAGGGGTCGACGGGAGACGGACTTC.

Concerning this clone itself: Different DNA sequences within this sample yield the same CDR3. This chain uses TRBV27 with TRBJ2-3; unclear D gene. CDR3 size: 15 residues. The germline V gene encodes CDR1 MNHEY and CDR2 SMNVEV (reference sequence). The V gene lost 4 bases and the J gene lost 1 base, with 12 bases spanning the gap. The DNA for the CDR3 is TGTGCCAGCAGTTCATGGGGTTCGGGCACAGATACGCAGTATTTT. Translation gives CASSSWGSGTDTQYF.

This chain joins TRBV6-6 and TRBJ2-7; TRBD2 agrees at 9 bases. The junction had 8 bases not matched to a gene; V was cut back by 5 bases and J by 3 bases. The CDR3 length is 15 residues. Germline values: CDR1 MNHNY, CDR2 SVGAGI (reference sequence). CDR3 amino acids: CASSLVAGDIYEQYF. CDR3 sequence (DNA): TGTGCCAGCAGTCTAGTAGCGGGAGATATCTACGAGCAGTACTTC.